These 10 T cell receptor beta chains share one sample of origin, sequenced in a study of CD8 T cells in Susac syndrome (dated by TCRdb to the late 2010s). The library came from the immunoSEQ multiplex PCR assay. RNA was extracted using the RNeasy kit, and roughly 0.5 to 1 microgram was reverse transcribed with random hexamers. Through fastp at Q25 and MiXCR, TCRdb rebuilt clones from the public reads, retaining in-frame beta chains. Merged by CDR3 protein, the rows form single entries marked with the most common genes and DNA. The sample table records 150,000 to 160,000 distinct CDR3 sequences; approximately 96% of these occur just once. 0.2% to 0.25% of the sample belongs to the ten largest clones. The sequencing sample was made of CD8+ T cells from PBMCs. The receptor set was obtained from a human donor with multiple sclerosis.

The chain is built from TRBV4-1 and TRBJ2-7; D not certain. Looked up from germline, CDR1 is MGHRA and CDR2 is YSYEKL. CDR3 length equals 13 residues. Trimming stripped 1 base from V and 6 bases from J, with 10 bases between. The CDR3 nucleotides are TGCGCCAGCAGCCAAGGAGCGTTTGGCGAGCAGTACTTC. Translated, it gives CASSQGAFGEQYF.

The gene calls are TRBV27 and TRBJ1-4; weak D call: TRBD1 (5 bases). The CDR3 is made up of 14 amino acids. The germline V gene has CDR1 MNHEY and CDR2 SMNVEV (reference sequence). V gave up 5 bases and J gave up 8 bases, with 15 bases separating them. The CDR3 DNA reads as TGTGCCAGCAGTCTAACAAGGGGAGCAGAAAAACTGTTTTTT. As protein: CASSLTRGAEKLFF. The whole variable domain, remainder taken from reference TRBV27 and TRBJ1-4, is EAQVTQNPRYLITVTGKKLTVTCSQNMNHEYMSWYRQDPGLGLRQIYYSMNVEVTDKGDVPEGYKVSRKEKRNFPLILESPSPNQTSLYFCASSLTRGAEKLFFGSGTQLSVL.

This clonotype has only a few counts. The chain recombines TRBV9 with TRBJ1-5; no reliable D call. Germline assignment: CDR1 SGDLS and CDR2 YYNGEE. The CDR3 contains 13 residues. The V end lost 4 bases, the J end lost 3 bases, and 8 bases lay between the germline ends. The CDR3 sequence is CASSNGDNQPQHF. The CDR3, as DNA: TGTGCCAGCAGCAACGGGGACAATCAGCCCCAGCATTTT.

The gene calls are TRBV12-3 or TRBV12-4 and TRBJ1-1, with 7 bases lining up with TRBD1. After removal of 1 base from V and 4 bases from J, the junction contained 12 bases not matched to a gene. This CDR3 is built from 17 residues. Written as DNA, the CDR3 is TGTGCCAGCAGTTTAGTTGACAGGGAGGATTTGCGCACTGAAGCTTTCTTT. This codes for CASSLVDREDLRTEAFF.

J is TRBJ2-1 and V is TRBV19; 9 positions agree with TRBD1. J was trimmed by 2 bases and V by 3 bases; bases with no gene match: 5. The germline V gene has CDR1 LNHDA and CDR2 SQIVND (reference sequence). The length of the CDR3 is 16 residues. The DNA of the CDR3 is TGTGCCAGTAGTATTATCCGGGACAGGGCCTACAATGAGCAGTTCTTC. Amino acid sequence: CASSIIRDRAYNEQFF. Full variable domain (outside the CDR3, taken from reference TRBV19 and TRBJ2-1): DGGITQSPKYLFRKEGQNVTLSCEQNLNHDAMYWYRQDPGQGLRLIYYSQIVNDFQKGDIAEGYSVSREKKESFPLTVTSAQKNPTAFYLCASSIIRDRAYNEQFFGPGTRLTVL.

V usage is TRBV30 and J usage is TRBJ1-5, with D unresolved. CDR1 GTSNPN and CDR2 SVGIG come from the germline V gene (reference sequence). This CDR3 is built from 14 residues. Trimming shortened V by 1 base and J by 0 bases, and 7 bases separated the two germline ends. The CDR3 DNA is TGTGCCTGGAGTGACGACGGTAGCAATCAGCCCCAGCATTTT. Translation gives CAWSDDGSNQPQHF. Based on the CDR3 plus reference TRBV30 and TRBJ1-5, the full variable domain is SQTIHQWPATLVQPVGSPLSLECTVEGTSNPNLYWYRQAAGRGLQLLFYSVGIGQISSEVPQNLSASRPQDRQFILSSKKLLLSDSGFYLCAWSDDGSNQPQHFGDGTRLSIL.

The rearrangement links TRBV29-1 to TRBJ2-7, with 10 nucleotides matching TRBD1. The germline CDR1 and CDR2 sequences are SQVTM and ANQGSEA. This CDR3 region has 13 residues. V lost 4 bases and J lost 4; bases outside the gene matches: 4. The CDR3 sequence is CSVGQGALYEQYF. The DNA of the CDR3 is TGCAGCGTTGGACAGGGGGCTCTATACGAGCAGTACTTC.

The V call is TRBV30, the J call TRBJ1-2; D possibly corresponds to TRBD1 (6 bases). This CDR3 contains 12 residues. The germline CDR1 and CDR2 sequences are GTSNPN and SVGIG (reference sequence). V was shortened by 5 bases and J by 6 bases, with 13 bases between the two germline ends. The DNA of the CDR3 is TGTGCCTGGGCACAGGGATCCGATGGCTACACCTTC. This sequence encodes CAWAQGSDGYTF.

The chain links TRBV20-1 to TRBJ1-6, with 7 bases fitting TRBD1. V lost 6 bases and J lost 9; bases outside the gene matches: 11. The germline CDR1 and CDR2 sequences are DFQATT and SNEGSKA (reference sequence). This CDR3 comprises 14 residues. As DNA, the CDR3 is TGCAGTGCCCGACAGGGAGTAGCGATTTCACCCCTCCACTTT. This codes for CSARQGVAISPLHF.

This clonotype was seen a handful of times. The chain combines TRBV27 with TRBJ2-1; weak D call: TRBD2 (5 bases). V gave up 2 bases and J gave up 3 bases, with 5 bases separating them. This CDR3 is 13 amino acids long. Germline V gene sequence: CDR1 MNHEY, CDR2 SMNVEV (reference sequence). The chain's CDR3 is CASSLGLYNEQFF. CDR3 in DNA: TGTGCCAGCAGTTTAGGACTCTACAATGAGCAGTTCTTC.